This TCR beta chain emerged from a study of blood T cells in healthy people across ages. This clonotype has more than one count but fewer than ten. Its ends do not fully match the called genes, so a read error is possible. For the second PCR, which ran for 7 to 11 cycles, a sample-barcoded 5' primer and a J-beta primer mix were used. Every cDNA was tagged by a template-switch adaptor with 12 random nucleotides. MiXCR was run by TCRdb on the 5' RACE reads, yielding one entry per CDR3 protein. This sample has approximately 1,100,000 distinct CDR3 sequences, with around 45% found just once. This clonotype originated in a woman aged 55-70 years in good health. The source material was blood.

CDR3 region: CASSELGSGYTF. CDR3 DNA: TGTGCCAGCAGTGAACTCGGGAGCGGCTACACCTTT. The chain uses TRBV6-1 and TRBJ1-2, with no clear D. CDR1 is MNHNS and CDR2 is SASEGT in the germline V gene. This CDR3 spans 12 amino acids.